A selection of T cell receptor beta chains follows, all from one sample in a study of OX40 agonist ivuxolimab in advanced cancers. The repertoire was sequenced with immunoSEQ multiplex PCR; TCRdb's copy has only in-frame clones and lacks some. The sample lists about 22,000 clones, 80% to 90% occurring once. The source material was CD4+ or CD8+ T cells sorted from blood, sampled in a trial of the OX40 agonist ivuxolimab. The receptors were sampled from an adult with an advanced solid tumor such as melanoma, head and neck, liver or kidney cancer. CDR3s include the opening cysteine and the closing phenylalanine or tryptophan. D genes are given only for firm matches. Rows give clone size only sometimes, using once, few, many, or a class for an expanded clone.

cdr3_aa,d_call,cdr3_length,clone_size,j_call,v_call
CASSPNPEPSADTQYF,-,16,-,TRBJ2-3,TRBV4-3
CASSGEAALTDTQYF,-,15,-,TRBJ2-3,TRBV2
CASSVDTGGSSETQYF,TRBD1,16,-,TRBJ2-5,TRBV9
CASTPGIYGYTF,-,12,-,TRBJ1-2,TRBV2
CASSLDEQGNYGYTF,-,15,-,TRBJ1-2,TRBV13
CASSQGGSNQPQHF,-,14,medium-sized,TRBJ1-5,TRBV9
CASSLSSETAGSYEQYF,-,17,-,TRBJ2-7,TRBV5-6
CASSSPRTSGTNEQYF,TRBD2,16,-,TRBJ2-7,TRBV6-5
CASSPGVGGSYEQYF,-,15,-,TRBJ2-7,TRBV5-1
CASSLVGELFF,-,11,-,TRBJ2-2,TRBV28
CASSYVGETYEQYF,-,14,-,TRBJ2-7,TRBV6-6
CSVDPANNGELFF,-,13,once,TRBJ2-2,TRBV29-1
CASSLDGGNYGYTF,-,14,once,TRBJ1-2,TRBV11-3
CASSLVDSPPFF,-,12,-,TRBJ2-1,TRBV5-4
CASSQDFGVADTQYF,-,15,once,TRBJ2-3,TRBV4-1
CASSLQGKLAGPTDTQYF,TRBD2,18,-,TRBJ2-3,TRBV5-1
CASSPPGQGPTGELFF,TRBD1,16,-,TRBJ2-2,TRBV7-2
CASSFHTDTEAFF,-,13,once,TRBJ1-1,TRBV5-1
CASSLVGANEKLFF,-,14,-,TRBJ1-4,TRBV5-4
CASSQGQLNTEAFF,TRBD1,14,-,TRBJ1-1,TRBV4-3
CAWSLLAGYADTQYF,TRBD2,15,once,TRBJ2-3,TRBV30
CASRTTSGRPEQYF,TRBD2,14,-,TRBJ2-7,TRBV2
CASSQSGTNSYNEQFF,TRBD2,16,-,TRBJ2-1,TRBV4-3
CASSISGTENQPQHF,-,15,once,TRBJ1-5,TRBV19
CASSLRGAHQPQHF,-,14,-,TRBJ1-5,TRBV28
CASSVDGTLLRFF,-,13,-,TRBJ2-1,TRBV9
CASSALTGAYEKLFF,TRBD1,15,once,TRBJ1-4,TRBV25-1
CASSLSKNTGELFF,-,14,-,TRBJ2-2,TRBV28
CSAQGQGLETQYF,TRBD1,13,-,TRBJ2-5,TRBV29-1
CASKPPTDTQYF,-,12,-,TRBJ2-3,TRBV27
CAWSPAGGPGDTQYF,TRBD2,15,-,TRBJ2-3,TRBV30
CASSTGTSLYEQYF,TRBD2,14,-,TRBJ2-7,TRBV6-1
CAITSGRQGNEQFF,TRBD2,14,-,TRBJ2-1,TRBV10-3
CASSQGYGRNQETQYF,-,16,once,TRBJ2-5,TRBV4-1
CASSQGDRGGTEAFF,TRBD1,15,-,TRBJ1-1,TRBV14
CARSLGTGTYEQYF,TRBD1,14,-,TRBJ2-7,TRBV5-3
CASSLEDGGGFLYNEQFF,TRBD2,18,-,TRBJ2-1,TRBV11-2
CTSSQARYEQYF,-,12,few,TRBJ2-7,TRBV1
CASSQQQGALPSTDTQYF,TRBD1,18,once,TRBJ2-3,TRBV4-3
CASSAGLAGLRDEQYF,TRBD2,16,-,TRBJ2-7,TRBV28
CASSDSYEQYF,-,11,-,TRBJ2-7,TRBV5-6
CASTPHRDRNTGELFF,TRBD1,16,-,TRBJ2-2,TRBV27
CASSLTGDWNIQYF,-,14,few,TRBJ2-4,TRBV11-2
CASSAGQITYEQYF,-,14,-,TRBJ2-7,TRBV13
CASSRLVSIHEQYF,-,14,-,TRBJ2-7,TRBV7-3
CASSPGSYGYTF,-,12,-,TRBJ1-2,TRBV6-5
CASSYGLLDEQFF,-,13,-,TRBJ2-1,TRBV6-6
CASSRAYTSLAGNTEAFF,-,18,-,TRBJ1-1,TRBV19
CASSYSRNTEAFF,-,13,few,TRBJ1-1,TRBV10-3
CASSSGTANNQPQHF,TRBD1,15,-,TRBJ1-5,TRBV28
CAISERKWSTDTQYF,-,15,-,TRBJ2-3,TRBV10-3
CASSPPGGQGFITDTQYF,TRBD1,18,-,TRBJ2-3,TRBV18
CASYGDNMNLNTEAFF,-,16,-,TRBJ1-1,TRBV10-3
CASGIGVQGGGGYTF,-,15,-,TRBJ1-2,TRBV19